Presented here are 32 T cell receptor beta chains from one specimen sequenced in a study of blood T cell repertoires in COVID-19. The method was immunoSEQ multiplex PCR; TCRdb's version includes in-frame clones alone and lacks a portion of them. Of 110,000 or so clones in the sample, more than 80% were seen once. The sequencing sample was made of peripheral blood. The receptors were sampled from an older woman with COVID-19, enrolled during active disease.

This chain links TRBV5-1 with TRBJ2-5, with a weak D call TRBD2 (5 bases). CDR1 is SGHRS, CDR2 YFSETQ, per germline. Trimming stripped 0 bases from V and 0 bases from J, with 6 bases between. CDR3 size: 14 residues. CDR3 DNA: TGCGCCAGCAGCTTGGGAGGGTACCAAGAGACCCAGTACTTC. Residues: CASSLGGYQETQYF.

The V and J genes are TRBV13 and TRBJ1-1, with a weak D call TRBD1 (5 bases). Germline loops: CDR1 PRHDT, CDR2 FYEKMQ (reference sequence). The CDR3 sequence is 17 residues long. Trimming shortened V by 5 bases and J by 4 bases, and 23 bases separated the two germline ends. CDR3 coding DNA: TGTGCCAGCAGCCCACCCCATGCGGGGGGTCGAGGCACTGAAGCTTTCTTT. As protein: CASSPPHAGGRGTEAFF.

The V call is TRBV29-1, the J call TRBJ2-3; 8 nucleotides match TRBD1. Unmatched junction bases numbered 12, after V lost 5 bases and J lost 2 bases. Germline CDR1 reads SQVTM; CDR2 reads ANQGSEA. The CDR3 consists of 16 residues. The CDR3 region has the DNA TGCAGCGTTCTCGCTGGGGCAGGGGGCTTCACAGATACGCAGTATTTT. It codes for CSVLAGAGGFTDTQYF.

The V call is TRBV21-1, the J call TRBJ1-3; the listed D gene, TRBD1, was not tested against the DNA. TRBV21-1 has pseudogene status. The CDR3 extends over 15 amino acids. This CDR3 reads CASSKGAGSGNTIYF. CDR3 DNA: TGTGCCAGCAGCAAAGGTGCAGGCTCTGGAAACACCATATATTTT.

The CDR3 protein is CASSQERGGYTF. CDR3 bases: TGTGCCAGCAGCCAAGAACGGGGGGGCTACACCTTC. This chain connects TRBV4-2 to TRBJ1-2; maybe TRBD1 (5 bases). Trimming pared 0 bases from V and 8 bases from J, leaving 7 bases between. Germline V gives CDR1 LGHNA, CDR2 YNFKEQ. This CDR3 region has 12 residues.

This clone has a handful of counts. The chain uses TRBV5-1 and TRBJ1-5, with D perhaps TRBD1 (5 bases). The CDR3 totals 15 residues. With 1 base removed from V and 1 base from J, the gap between germline ends came to 9 bases. Germline-derived CDR1 and CDR2 are SGHRS and YFSETQ. CDR3 sequence (DNA): TGCGCCAGCAGCTTGTGGGGACTAAGCAATCAGCCCCAGCATTTT. Amino acids: CASSLWGLSNQPQHF. The entire variable domain, with the rest obtained from reference TRBV5-1 and TRBJ1-5, is as follows: KAGVTQTPRYLIKTRGQQVTLSCSPISGHRSVSWYQQTPGQGLQFLFEYFSETQRNKGNFPGRFSGRQFSNSRSEMNVSTLELGDSALYLCASSLWGLSNQPQHFGDGTRLSIL.

The chain combines TRBV3-1 (or the pseudogene TRBV3-2) with TRBJ1-2; D is possibly TRBD1 (6 bases). The CDR3 spans 14 residues. V was pared by 4 bases and J by 3 bases, with 12 bases between. Germline V CDR1 and CDR2: LGHDT, YNNKEL (reference sequence). The CDR3 bases are TGTGCCAGCAGCCCGCGACAGGACTACTATGGCTACACCTTC. Amino acid sequence: CASSPRQDYYGYTF.

This clone appeared a few times. This chain's CDR3 is CSVEARPGSTEAFF. The CDR3 DNA reads TGCAGCGTTGAAGCCCGCCCAGGATCCACTGAAGCTTTCTTT. This chain connects TRBV29-1 to TRBJ1-1; D remains unclear. The ends were cut back, 1 base at V and 4 bases at J, with 13 bases in the middle. The CDR3 covers 14 residues. CDR1 and CDR2 from the germline V gene are SQVTM and ANQGSEA.

The V call is TRBV5-1, the J call TRBJ2-7, with 9 bases matching TRBD2. In germline, CDR1 is SGHRS, CDR2 YFSETQ. The V and J ends lost 0 bases and 0 bases, in that order; junction bases with no gene match: 4. This CDR3 region has 16 residues. CDR3 residues: CASSLVGGGASYEQYF. CDR3 DNA: TGCGCCAGCAGCTTGGTCGGCGGGGGGGCCTCCTACGAGCAGTACTTC.

This chain uses TRBV11-2 with TRBJ1-4; tentatively, D is TRBD1 (5 bases). The CDR3 extends over 16 amino acids. With 2 bases removed from V and 7 bases from J, the gap between germline ends came to 17 bases. Germline V gives CDR1 SGHAT, CDR2 FQNNGV. CDR3 protein: CASSLIGTPEGEKLFF. The CDR3, as DNA: TGTGCCAGCAGCTTAATAGGGACTCCAGAAGGTGAAAAACTGTTTTTT.

The chain couples TRBV15 to TRBJ1-5; TRBD1 might be the D (5 bases). Between the trimmed V and J ends, which lost 0 bases and 4 bases, there was a span of 13 bases. Germline values: CDR1 LNHNV, CDR2 YYDKDF (reference sequence). This CDR3 is 16 amino acids long. The CDR3, as DNA: TGTGCCACCAGCAGAGACGGAACAGGCATGAATCAGCCCCAGCATTTT. Protein product: CATSRDGTGMNQPQHF. Supplemented by reference TRBV15 and TRBJ1-5, the full variable domain reads DAMVIQNPRYQVTQFGKPVTLSCSQTLNHNVMYWYQQKSSQAPKLLFHYYDKDFNNEADTPDNFQSRRPNTSFCFLDIRSPGLGDTAMYLCATSRDGTGMNQPQHFGDGTRLSIL.

The chain is built from TRBV6-1 and TRBJ1-5, with D uncertain. From germline, CDR1 is MNHNS and CDR2 SASEGT. V was cut by 0 bases and J by 4 bases, with 19 bases left in between. The CDR3 extends over 18 amino acids. CDR3 coding DNA: TGTGCCAGCAGTGAAGCGATCGACACTGCCCTTACGAATCAGCCCCAGCATTTT. As protein: CASSEAIDTALTNQPQHF.

The chain combines TRBV11-2 with TRBJ2-1; 8 bases agree with TRBD1. Per germline, CDR1 SGHAT and CDR2 FQNNGV. The CDR3 contains 17 residues. V was clipped by 5 bases and J by 3 bases; unmatched bases: 12. The CDR3 DNA reads TGTGCCAGCAGCCGTAGGACAGGGCGAACCCTCTACAATGAGCAGTTCTTC. Residues: CASSRRTGRTLYNEQFF.

This clone was seen more than once but under ten times. The chain carries TRBV9 and TRBJ1-2; tentative D call: TRBD1 (5 bases). The CDR3 has 15 residues. Trimming removed 1 base from V and 8 bases from J, with 18 bases in between. CDR1 is SGDLS and CDR2 is YYNGEE in the germline V gene. In DNA, the CDR3 is TGTGCCAGCAGCGTATCCCCGATGGGGGGAGGCGGCTACACCTTC. Its protein is CASSVSPMGGGGYTF.

J is TRBJ1-2 and V is TRBV12-5, with TRBD1 identical over 10 bases. Germline assignment: CDR1 LGHNT and CDR2 FRNRAP. The ends lost 1 base at V and 10 bases at J; junction bases unmatched: 3. The CDR3 has 13 residues. The CDR3 DNA reads TGTGCTAGTGGTTTGGGCGGGACAGGGGTCTACACCTTC. The encoded protein is CASGLGGTGVYTF. Combining the CDR3 with reference TRBV12-5 and TRBJ1-2 gives the whole variable domain DARVTQTPRHKVTEMGQEVTMRCQPILGHNTVFWYRQTMMQGLELLAYFRNRAPLDDSGMPKDRFSAEMPDATLATLKIQPSEPRDSAVYFCASGLGGTGVYTFGSGTRLTVV.

The chain has TRBV23-1 and TRBJ1-1; D possibly corresponds to TRBD1 (5 bases). TRBV23-1 is labeled an ORF, and its function is uncertain. The CDR3 sequence is 16 residues long. Trimming shortened V by 1 base and J by 0 bases, and 12 bases separated the two germline ends. Here the CDR3 reads CASSQLRQFMNTEAFF. The CDR3 nucleotides are TGCGCCAGCAGTCAATTGAGACAGTTCATGAACACTGAAGCTTTCTTT.

The V call is TRBV24-1, the J call TRBJ1-1; 7 bases fit TRBD1. The CDR3 extends over 13 amino acids. Germline values: CDR1 KGHDR, CDR2 SFDVKD. V shed 7 bases and J 8 bases; nucleotides not matched to a gene: 9. The CDR3 sequence is CATSAPGQIEAFF. CDR3 sequence (DNA): TGTGCCACCAGCGCCCCGGGACAGATAGAAGCTTTCTTT.

The rearrangement links TRBV19 to TRBJ2-5, with a weak D call TRBD1 (6 bases). CDR1 and CDR2 (germline): LNHDA, SQIVND (reference sequence). This CDR3 is 13 amino acids long. The ends were cut back, 5 bases at V and 0 bases at J, with 7 bases in the middle. The CDR3 DNA reads TGTGCCAGTAGTGGACAGCACCAAGAGACCCAGTACTTC. This gives the protein CASSGQHQETQYF.

The chain has TRBV6-6 and TRBJ1-2; weak D call: TRBD1 (5 bases). V lost 6 bases and J lost 0, with 8 bases in between. Germline V CDR1 and CDR2: MNHNY, SVGAGI (reference sequence). This CDR3 has 13 amino acids. CDR3 coding DNA: TGTGCCAGCAGCCAGGGAACTAACTATGGCTACACCTTC. Protein sequence: CASSQGTNYGYTF.

Written as DNA, the CDR3 is TGCGCCAGCAGCTTGGATATAGGGGGACAGGGAGATGGCTACACCTTC. Translating it yields CASSLDIGGQGDGYTF. The chain links TRBV5-1 to TRBJ1-2, with TRBD1 matching 9 bases. This CDR3 contains 16 residues. V lost 0 bases to trimming and J lost 6 bases; unmatched junction nucleotides: 9. The germline V gene encodes CDR1 SGHRS and CDR2 YFSETQ.

The chain employs TRBV21-1 and TRBJ1-1; the table assigns TRBD1, which was not confirmed against the DNA. TRBV21-1 is flagged as a pseudogene. The CDR3 is made up of 19 amino acids. This CDR3 reads CASSKAGAGRKLMNTEAFF. As DNA, the CDR3 is TGTGCCAGCAGCAAAGCGGGGGCAGGGCGTAAGCTAATGAACACTGAAGCTTTCTTT.

The chain has TRBV25-1 and TRBJ2-7; 8 nucleotides agree with TRBD1. The germline CDR1 and CDR2 sequences are MGHDK and SYGVNS. This CDR3 is 15 amino acids long. The junction had 5 bases not matched to a gene; V was cut back by 1 base and J by 3 bases. CDR3 residues: CASSEWRTGFYEQYF. Written as DNA, the CDR3 is TGTGCCAGCAGTGAATGGAGGACAGGGTTCTACGAGCAGTACTTC.

The chain has TRBV7-2 and TRBJ2-5; D uncertain. CDR3 size: 14 residues. Germline V gene data show CDR1 as SGHTA and CDR2 as FQGNSA. V gave up 1 base and J gave up 2 bases, with 8 bases separating them. The CDR3 DNA is TGTGCCAGCAGCTTAGGAGGAGCTCAAGAGACCCAGTACTTC. It codes for CASSLGGAQETQYF.

J is TRBJ1-2 and V is TRBV4-2; D not certain. V lost 0 bases and J lost 4, with 12 bases in between. Germline assignment: CDR1 LGHNA and CDR2 YNFKEQ. The CDR3 covers 15 residues. CDR3 nucleotides: TGTGCCAGCAGCCAAGATAGCCCCATTACCTATGGCTACACCTTC. Encoded protein: CASSQDSPITYGYTF.

The V call is TRBV11-2, the J call TRBJ1-2; a possible D gene is TRBD1 (6 bases). The length of the CDR3 is 16 residues. Germline assignment: CDR1 SGHAT and CDR2 FQNNGV. Trimming took 2 bases from V and 4 from J, leaving 17 bases between them. The CDR3 DNA is TGTGCCAGCAGCTTAAGAGGGGGGGGATTGGGCTATGGCTACACCTTC. Its translation: CASSLRGGGLGYGYTF.

The chain employs TRBV14 and TRBJ1-6; D remains ambiguous. The CDR3 runs 14 residues. Trimming pared 0 bases from V and 7 bases from J, leaving 7 bases between. Germline CDR1 reads SGHDN; CDR2 reads FVKESK. CDR3 nucleotide sequence: TGTGCCAGCAGCCAAGATTGGGCCAATTCACCCCTCCACTTT. Protein product: CASSQDWANSPLHF.

This chain links TRBV5-1 with TRBJ1-1, with D tentatively TRBD1 (6 bases). V was pared by 0 bases and J by 1 base, with 13 bases between. The CDR3 is 16 residues long. Germline values: CDR1 SGHRS, CDR2 YFSETQ. The CDR3 region has the DNA TGCGCCAGCAGCTTGGGGTCAGGGGCCTCGAACACTGAAGCTTTCTTT. Translating gives CASSLGSGASNTEAFF.

V usage is TRBV9 and J usage is TRBJ2-5, with 7 bases that match TRBD2. Germline V gives CDR1 SGDLS, CDR2 YYNGEE. The CDR3 is 18 residues long. The J segment lost 0 bases and the V segment lost 3 bases, leaving 14 bases of the junction unmatched. CDR3 sequence: CASSARRELAVYQETQYF. The CDR3 coding sequence is TGTGCCAGCAGCGCCCGCCGGGAGCTAGCGGTGTACCAAGAGACCCAGTACTTC.

The rearrangement links TRBV6-5 to TRBJ2-3, with 14 bases identical to TRBD2. The length of the CDR3 is 15 residues. Germline assignment: CDR1 MNHEY and CDR2 SVGAGI. Trimming at V came to 6 bases and at J to 10 bases, leaving 9 bases not matched to a gene. The CDR3 protein is CASSRGLAGGPAQYF. For the CDR3, the DNA is TGTGCCAGCAGCCGCGGACTAGCGGGGGGACCAGCGCAGTATTTT.

This clone was observed a single time. In the same sample, other DNA sequences code for this CDR3. The chain couples TRBV19 to TRBJ1-1; D remains unclear. The ends were cut back, 9 bases at V and 1 base at J, with 18 bases in the middle. Germline values: CDR1 LNHDA, CDR2 SQIVND (reference sequence). The CDR3 runs 15 residues. The CDR3 protein is CASMRGMGTNTEAFF. CDR3 coding DNA: TGTGCCAGCATGCGGGGAATGGGCACGAACACTGAAGCTTTCTTT.

The chain recombines TRBV5-1 with TRBJ2-3, with D possibly being TRBD2 (6 bases). Trimming cost V 0 bases and J 4 bases, with 21 bases left between them. This CDR3 has 18 residues. Germline CDR1 is SGHRS and CDR2 is YFSETQ. CDR3 protein: CASSLVRRDPNLADTQYF. Written as DNA, the CDR3 is TGCGCCAGCAGCTTGGTACGGCGGGACCCCAATTTAGCAGATACGCAGTATTTT.

The chain recombines TRBV20-1 with TRBJ2-6; tentatively, D is TRBD1 (6 bases). CDR1 and CDR2 from the germline V gene are DFQATT and SNEGSKA (reference sequence). This CDR3 is 14 amino acids long. Trimming shortened V by 6 bases and J by 4 bases, and 13 bases separated the two germline ends. The CDR3 is CSASQGPGANVLTF. DNA for the CDR3: TGCAGTGCCAGTCAGGGGCCAGGGGCCAACGTCCTGACTTTC.